This record looks at one T cell receptor (beta chain) sequence and its context. The antigen remains unidentified. This sample is part of a study of T cells expressing NK-cell markers. Study findings and constraints: Whether the expanded NKG2C+ T cell clones recognized HCMV remained unclear. The dominant NKG2C+ clonotypes represented about 1.0-7.0% of CD8+ T cells in six donors.

This CDR3 region has 13 residues. Germline V gives CDR1 DFQATT, CDR2 SNEGSKA (reference sequence). Researchers built TCR beta cDNA using 5'RACE template switching with UMIs. Using the 5' RACE reads, TCRdb records one entry per CDR3 protein without DNA. The sample holds about 390,000 distinct CDR3 sequences. The gene calls are TRBV20-1 and TRBJ2-1; TCRdb picks TRBD1, but there is no DNA to check that call. The specimen was blood T cells: a sorted CD56 or NKG2C T cell subset, CD4+ or CD8+ T cells, or bulk PBMC T cells (not recorded which). The sequence was collected from a woman in her forties or fifties in good health. Here the CDR3 reads CSASAEGVHEQFF.